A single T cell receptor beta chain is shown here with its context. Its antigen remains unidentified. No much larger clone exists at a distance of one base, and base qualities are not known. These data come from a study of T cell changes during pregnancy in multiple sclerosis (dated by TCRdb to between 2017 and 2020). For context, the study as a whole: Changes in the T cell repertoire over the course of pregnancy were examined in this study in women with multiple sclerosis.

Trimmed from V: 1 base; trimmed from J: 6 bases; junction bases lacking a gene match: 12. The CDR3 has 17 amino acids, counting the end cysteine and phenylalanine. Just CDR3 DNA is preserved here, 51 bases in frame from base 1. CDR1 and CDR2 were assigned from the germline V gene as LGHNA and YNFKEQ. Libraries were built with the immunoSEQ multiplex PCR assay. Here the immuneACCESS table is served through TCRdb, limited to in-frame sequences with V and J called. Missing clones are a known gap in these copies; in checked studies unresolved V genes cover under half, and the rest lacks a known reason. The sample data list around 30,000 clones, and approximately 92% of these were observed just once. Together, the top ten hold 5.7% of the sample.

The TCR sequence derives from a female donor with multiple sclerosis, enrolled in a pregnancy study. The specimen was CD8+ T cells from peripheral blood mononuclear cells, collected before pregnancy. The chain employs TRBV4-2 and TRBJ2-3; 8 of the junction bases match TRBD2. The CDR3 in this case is CASSQAPGAGVGDTQYF. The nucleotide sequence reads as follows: TGTGCCAGCAGCCAAGCCCCTGGAGCGGGGGTGGGGGATACGCAGTATTTT.